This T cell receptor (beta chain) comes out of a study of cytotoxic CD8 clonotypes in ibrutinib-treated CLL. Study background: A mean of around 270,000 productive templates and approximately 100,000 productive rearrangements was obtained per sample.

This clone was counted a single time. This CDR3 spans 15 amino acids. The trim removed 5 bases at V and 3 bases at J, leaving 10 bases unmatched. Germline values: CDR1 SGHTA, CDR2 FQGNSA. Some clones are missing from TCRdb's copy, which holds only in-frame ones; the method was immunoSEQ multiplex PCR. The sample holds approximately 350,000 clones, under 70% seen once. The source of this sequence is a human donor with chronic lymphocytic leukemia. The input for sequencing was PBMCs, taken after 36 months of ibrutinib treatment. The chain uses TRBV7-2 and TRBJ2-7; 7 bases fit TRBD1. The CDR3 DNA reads TGTGCCAGCAGCCCCACCCCCGGGACAGTCTACGAGCAGTACTTC. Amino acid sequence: CASSPTPGTVYEQYF.